The source of this TCR beta chain is a study of cytomegalovirus exposure and HLA in healthy donors. Whole-study context: Early released data comprised about 84 million unique TCRs from HLA-typed donors.

Study-level findings and limits: Generally TCR sequences proved uncommon, though certain public TCRs appeared in numerous donors. A previous analysis found most TCR beta V segments productive roughly 90% or roughly 30% of the time. In a later analysis, productive TCRs from donors in an Asian-associated ancestry cluster reportedly carried fewer N-insertions than the cohort mean.

In this sample, this clone turned up a few times. As yet, its antigen is unknown. The CDR3 is made up of 13 amino acids. Between the trimmed V and J ends, which lost 2 bases and 6 bases, there was a span of 7 bases. Looked up from germline, CDR1 is MNHNY and CDR2 is SVGAGI (reference sequence). The PCR ran on 60 Vbeta and 13 Jbeta primers. Data came from immunoSEQ multiplex PCR; TCRdb stores just in-frame clones and leaves some out. In the table there are some 110,000 clones, roughly three fifths of which are singletons. The genes are TRBV6-6 and TRBJ1-4; D unclear. The sequencing sample was made of PBMCs. The sequence was collected from a woman aged 40 to 55 in good health and CMV-seropositive. The CDR3 is CASSYRQDEKLFF. In DNA form, the CDR3 reads TGTGCCAGCAGTTACCGGCAGGATGAAAAACTGTTTTTT.